These 27 T cell receptor beta chains originate from one sample sequenced in a study of cytomegalovirus exposure and HLA in healthy donors. PCR employed 60 Vbeta and 13 Jbeta primers. The table came from immunoSEQ multiplex PCR; TCRdb's copy has only in-frame clones and leaves some out. In all, the sample yields about 110,000 clones. Sequencing was carried out using PBMCs. The receptors originated from a man aged 50-60 years in good health and CMV-seronegative.

This chain uses TRBV4-1 with TRBJ1-2; 9 nucleotides align to TRBD1. Trimming cost V 1 base and J 4 bases; bases outside gene matches: 7. The V gene's germline CDR1 is MGHRA and CDR2 YSYEKL. The CDR3 covers 16 residues. CDR3 nucleotide sequence: TGCGCCAGCAGCCAAGCCCCGGGACAGGGTATCTATGGCTACACCTTC. It encodes CASSQAPGQGIYGYTF.

This chain uses TRBV5-1 with TRBJ1-1; 9 bases are a match to TRBD1. This CDR3 is 15 amino acids long. Trimming cost V 4 bases and J 3 bases; bases outside gene matches: 7. Germline V CDR1 and CDR2: SGHRS, YFSETQ. CDR3 amino acids: CASSEQGAGDTEAFF. In nucleotides, the CDR3 is TGCGCCAGCAGCGAACAGGGGGCCGGAGACACTGAAGCTTTCTTT.

The chain links TRBV19 to TRBJ1-2; the D is unclear. The V end lost 7 bases, the J end lost 5 bases, and 11 bases lay between the germline ends. The CDR3 extends over 12 amino acids. The germline V gene encodes CDR1 LNHDA and CDR2 SQIVND (reference sequence). The CDR3 protein is CASKGREYGYTF. Here the CDR3 DNA reads TGTGCCAGTAAAGGAAGGGAGTATGGCTACACCTTC.

This chain links TRBV5-8 with TRBJ2-7, with 11 bases matching TRBD2. CDR1 and CDR2 from the germline V gene are SGHTS and YDEGEE. The J segment lost 4 bases and the V segment lost 5 bases, leaving 8 bases of the junction unmatched. The CDR3 totals 15 residues. The CDR3 nucleotides are TGTGCCAGCAGTTCGGCCGGGACTAGCGGTTACGAGCAGTACTTC. This gives the protein CASSSAGTSGYEQYF.

The chain links TRBV4-2 to TRBJ1-4; TRBD1 might be the D (6 bases). The germline V and J ends were trimmed by 7 bases and 5 bases, with 11 bases remaining between them. Germline CDR1 LGHNA, CDR2 YNFKEQ. The CDR3 consists of 13 residues. In DNA form, the CDR3 reads TGTGCCAGCAAAGGACAGCCGAATGAAAAACTGTTTTTT. Protein: CASKGQPNEKLFF.

V is TRBV7-2 and J is TRBJ2-2; maybe TRBD2 (6 bases). This CDR3 is built from 14 residues. Germline values: CDR1 SGHTA, CDR2 FQGNSA. The V gene lost 2 bases and the J gene lost 6 bases, with 10 bases spanning the gap. As DNA, the CDR3 is TGTGCCAGCAGCTTACGGACTACATCCGGGGAGCTGTTTTTT. It codes for CASSLRTTSGELFF.

The J gene is TRBJ1-2, the V gene TRBV18, with 8 positions matching TRBD1. The CDR3 totals 14 residues. CDR1 is KGHSH and CDR2 is LQKENI in the germline V gene. The J segment lost 3 bases and the V segment lost 3 bases, leaving 3 bases of the junction unmatched. CDR3 DNA sequence: TGTGCCAGCTCACCTCAACAGGGGGACTATGGCTACACCTTC. Translation: CASSPQQGDYGYTF.

The gene calls are TRBV11-3 and TRBJ2-1, with TRBD2 as a possible D gene (8 bases). In germline, CDR1 is SGHNT, CDR2 YENEEA. The V gene lost 4 bases and the J gene lost 8 bases, with 15 bases spanning the gap. The CDR3 sequence is 14 residues long. CDR3 coding DNA: TGTGCCAGCAGCTCGGGAGGGGGCTTCGATGAGCAGTTCTTC. Its translation is CASSSGGGFDEQFF.

The chain has TRBV7-9 and TRBJ2-7; D uncertain. Trimming took off 1 base at V and 4 bases at J, with 11 bases between the two ends. The CDR3 sequence is 14 residues long. Germline CDR1 and CDR2: SEHNR and FQNEAQ (reference sequence). CDR3 sequence reads: CASSLVSGSYEQYF. The CDR3, as DNA: TGTGCCAGCAGCTTAGTATCCGGTTCTTACGAGCAGTACTTC.

This sequence joins TRBV19 and TRBJ1-3; 7 bases match TRBD1. The length of the CDR3 is 14 residues. CDR1 and CDR2 from the germline V gene are LNHDA and SQIVND (reference sequence). The J segment lost 2 bases and the V segment lost 5 bases, leaving 3 bases of the junction unmatched. The CDR3 here is CASSVTGAGNTIYF. For the CDR3, the DNA is TGTGCCAGTAGTGTTACAGGGGCTGGAAACACCATATATTTT.

V is TRBV7-6 and J is TRBJ1-6; 10 bases fit TRBD1. Germline V lookup: CDR1 SGHVS, CDR2 FNYEAQ. The CDR3 is made up of 19 amino acids. V lost 1 base to trimming and J lost 5 bases; unmatched junction nucleotides: 11. The CDR3 protein is CASSLGTGTGDRNNSPLHF. In DNA, the CDR3 is TGTGCCAGCAGCTTAGGGACCGGGACAGGGGATAGGAATAATTCACCCCTCCACTTT.

The rearrangement joins TRBV15 to TRBJ2-7, with 9 bases matching TRBD2. The CDR3 has 15 residues. The V gene end was trimmed by 3 bases and the J gene end by 5 bases; junction bases not matched to a gene: 8. Per germline, CDR1 LNHNV and CDR2 YYDKDF (reference sequence). The CDR3 coding sequence is TGTGCCACCAGCAGGGGGGGACTAGCCAGCGACGAGCAGTACTTC. It yields the protein CATSRGGLASDEQYF. Variable domain in full (rest from reference TRBV15 and TRBJ2-7): DAMVIQNPRYQVTQFGKPVTLSCSQTLNHNVMYWYQQKSSQAPKLLFHYYDKDFNNEADTPDNFQSRRPNTSFCFLDIRSPGLGDTAMYLCATSRGGLASDEQYFGPGTRLTVT.

V gene TRBV9 combines with J gene TRBJ1-1; tentative D call: TRBD1 (5 bases). The CDR3 runs to 15 residues. Germline assignment: CDR1 SGDLS and CDR2 YYNGEE. The ends were cut back, 0 bases at V and 0 bases at J, with 9 bases in the middle. The CDR3 reads CASSVGGGVNTEAFF. CDR3 coding DNA: TGTGCCAGCAGCGTAGGGGGGGGAGTGAACACTGAAGCTTTCTTT.

The chain uses TRBV5-1 and TRBJ2-3, with TRBD2 matching over 8 bases. CDR1 and CDR2 (germline): SGHRS, YFSETQ. The CDR3 sequence is 16 residues long. Germline trimming cut 0 bases from V and 6 bases from J; bases unmatched to any gene: 9. CDR3 protein: CASSLAAAGGGDTQYF. The CDR3 DNA is TGCGCCAGCAGCTTGGCCGCCGCGGGAGGAGGGGATACGCAGTATTTT.

The V gene is TRBV5-1, the J gene TRBJ1-5; TRBD1 aligns across 9 bases. Unmatched junction bases numbered 4, after V lost 5 bases and J lost 1 base. Germline CDR1 is SGHRS and CDR2 is YFSETQ. The CDR3 spans 15 residues. The CDR3 coding sequence is TGCGCCAGCAGGGTGGGACAGGGCAGCAATCAGCCCCAGCATTTT. Protein product: CASRVGQGSNQPQHF.

J is TRBJ2-3 and V is TRBV9; 11 bases fit TRBD2. Germline lookup yields CDR1 SGDLS and CDR2 YYNGEE. The V and J ends lost 0 bases and 5 bases, in that order; junction bases with no gene match: 11. There are 18 residues in the CDR3. The CDR3 nucleotides are TGTGCCAGCAGCGTAGCTGGCCTAGCGGGAGGTATAGGAGATACGCAGTATTTT. It yields the protein CASSVAGLAGGIGDTQYF.

This rearrangement joins TRBV7-8 to TRBJ1-2; maybe TRBD1 (5 bases). The CDR3 is 14 residues long. The V and J ends lost 5 bases and 4 bases respectively, with 14 bases between them. Per germline, CDR1 SGHVS and CDR2 FQNEAQ. The CDR3 nucleotides read TGTGCCAGCAGCACCCGGGCCGGGGGCTATGGCTACACCTTC. The encoded protein is CASSTRAGGYGYTF. Full variable domain (remainder filled in from reference TRBV7-8 and TRBJ1-2): GAGVSQSPRYKVAKRGQDVALRCDPISGHVSLFWYQQALGQGPEFLTYFQNEAQLDKSGLPSDRFFAERPEGSVSTLKIQRTQQEDSAVYLCASSTRAGGYGYTFGSGTRLTVV.

The chain combines TRBV5-4 with TRBJ1-1, with TRBD1 identical over 9 bases. The CDR3 length is 15 residues. CDR1 is SGHNT, CDR2 YYREEE, per germline (reference sequence). The V segment lost 4 bases and the J segment 8 bases; nucleotides outside the gene matches: 12. CDR3 nucleotides: TGTGCCAGCAGCACGCCGGGACAGGGAATTATGGAAGCTTTCTTT. Translation: CASSTPGQGIMEAFF.

The chain is built from TRBV4-1 and TRBJ1-1, with D perhaps TRBD1 (6 bases). The CDR3 is 16 amino acids. Germline CDR1 reads MGHRA; CDR2 reads YSYEKL. V was shortened by 4 bases and J by 0 bases, with 15 bases between the two germline ends. CDR3: CASSPGVGGLNTEAFF. CDR3 in DNA: TGCGCCAGCAGCCCAGGGGTGGGTGGGTTGAACACTGAAGCTTTCTTT.

The V call is TRBV30, the J call TRBJ2-7; D possibly corresponds to TRBD1 (5 bases). The V gene lost 3 bases and the J gene lost 2 bases, with 11 bases spanning the gap. The CDR3 consists of 13 residues. Germline CDR1 reads GTSNPN; CDR2 reads SVGIG (reference sequence). CDR3 in amino acids: CAWRAGIAYEQYF. The DNA of the CDR3 is TGTGCCTGGAGGGCAGGGATAGCCTACGAGCAGTACTTC.

The V gene is TRBV6-1, the J gene TRBJ1-1, with 9 bases aligning to TRBD1. J was trimmed by 0 bases and V by 8 bases; bases with no gene match: 10. The CDR3 runs to 16 residues. The germline V gene has CDR1 MNHNS and CDR2 SASEGT. The CDR3 region has the DNA TGTGCCAGCCGTGGGGACAGGGCAATTATGAACACTGAAGCTTTCTTT. Its translation: CASRGDRAIMNTEAFF.

The chain links TRBV16 to TRBJ1-5, with D maybe TRBD1 (5 bases). The germline CDR1 and CDR2 sequences are KGHSY and FQNENV. V lost 4 bases, J lost 11 bases, and 12 bases lay in between. CDR3 size: 12 residues. The CDR3 DNA follows: TGTGCCAGCAGCCGGACGGGGGGAGCCCAGCATTTT. It specifies CASSRTGGAQHF.

The chain carries TRBV5-8 and TRBJ1-1; TRBD1 matches 7 bases. Germline assignment: CDR1 SGHTS and CDR2 YDEGEE. CDR3 size: 15 residues. V was clipped by 0 bases and J by 5 bases; unmatched bases: 7. CDR3 sequence reads: CASSLDRGFRTEAFF. CDR3 in DNA: TGTGCCAGCAGCTTGGACAGGGGATTCAGGACTGAAGCTTTCTTT.

This chain connects TRBV9 to TRBJ2-3, with D tentatively TRBD2 (7 bases). Trimming cost V 0 bases and J 1 base, with 9 bases left between them. CDR1 and CDR2 from the germline V gene are SGDLS and YYNGEE. CDR3 length: 15 residues. The CDR3 DNA reads as TGTGCCAGCAGCGTAGTGGGGGGGCGCACAGATACGCAGTATTTT. The encoded protein is CASSVVGGRTDTQYF.

The rearrangement uses TRBV5-1 and TRBJ2-2; tentatively, D is TRBD1 (5 bases). Germline V gene data show CDR1 as SGHRS and CDR2 as YFSETQ. The V end lost 4 bases, the J end lost 0 bases, and 16 bases lay between the germline ends. This CDR3 contains 17 residues. Here the CDR3 reads CASSRAGNAANTGELFF. In DNA form, the CDR3 reads TGCGCCAGCAGCAGGGCAGGGAATGCGGCGAACACCGGGGAGCTGTTTTTT.

CDR3: CASSLARVQETQYF. The CDR3 DNA reads as TGTGCCAGCAGCTTAGCGCGGGTCCAAGAGACCCAGTACTTC. The chain couples TRBV7-2 to TRBJ2-5, with D maybe TRBD2 (5 bases). With 0 bases removed from V and 1 base from J, the gap between germline ends came to 6 bases. CDR1 and CDR2 (germline): SGHTA, FQGNSA. The CDR3 consists of 14 residues. The full variable domain, its missing parts supplied by reference TRBV7-2 and TRBJ2-5, is GAGVSQSPSNKVTEKGKDVELRCDPISGHTALYWYRQSLGQGLEFLIYFQGNSAPDKSGLPSDRFSAERTGGSVSTLTIQRTQQEDSAVYLCASSLARVQETQYFGPGTRLLVL.

This sequence joins TRBV6-5 and TRBJ1-2; the match to TRBD1 covers 7 bases. Trimming at V came to 7 bases and at J to 8 bases, leaving 7 bases not matched to a gene. Germline V CDR1 and CDR2: MNHEY, SVGAGI. The CDR3 runs to 12 residues. Here the CDR3 reads CASNHRGTGYTF. The CDR3 DNA sequence: TGTGCCAGCAACCACAGGGGAACGGGCTACACCTTC.